This T cell receptor beta chain stems from a study of control samples from healthy donors and cancer patients. Generated by immunoSEQ multiplex PCR, the TCRdb table keeps only in-frame clones and is missing some. This sample has some 130,000 clones, with around nine tenths found just once. CDR1 MGHDK and CDR2 SYGVNS come from the germline V gene. Germline trimming cut 4 bases from V and 6 bases from J; bases unmatched to any gene: 6. This CDR3 has 16 amino acids. The V call is TRBV25-1, the J call TRBJ1-6, with TRBD1 matching 10 bases. This TCR was recovered from a man aged 40-49 years in good health. The sequencing sample was made of blood. The CDR3 loop reads CASSAFGTGVNSPLHF. DNA for the CDR3: TGTGCCAGCAGTGCATTTGGGACAGGGGTTAATTCACCCCTCCACTTT.